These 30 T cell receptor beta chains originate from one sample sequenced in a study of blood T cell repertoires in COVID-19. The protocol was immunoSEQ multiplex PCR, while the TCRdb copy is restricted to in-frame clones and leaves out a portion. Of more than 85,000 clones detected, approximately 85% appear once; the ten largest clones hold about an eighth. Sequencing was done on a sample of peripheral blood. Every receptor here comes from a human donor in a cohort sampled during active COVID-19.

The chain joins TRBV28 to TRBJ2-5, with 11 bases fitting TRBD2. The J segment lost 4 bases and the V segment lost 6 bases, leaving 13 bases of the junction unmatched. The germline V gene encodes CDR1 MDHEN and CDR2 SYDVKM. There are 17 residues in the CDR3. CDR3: CASSSGLAGTGVETQYF. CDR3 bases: TGTGCCAGCAGCTCCGGACTAGCGGGTACGGGGGTAGAGACCCAGTACTTC.

This CDR3 reads CASRLGQSWMETQYF. The CDR3 DNA reads TGTGCCAGCAGGTTAGGGCAGAGCTGGATGGAGACCCAGTACTTC. The chain carries TRBV28 and TRBJ2-5; D ambiguous. V gave up 6 bases and J gave up 5 bases, with 19 bases separating them. The V gene's germline CDR1 is MDHEN and CDR2 SYDVKM. The CDR3 has 15 residues.

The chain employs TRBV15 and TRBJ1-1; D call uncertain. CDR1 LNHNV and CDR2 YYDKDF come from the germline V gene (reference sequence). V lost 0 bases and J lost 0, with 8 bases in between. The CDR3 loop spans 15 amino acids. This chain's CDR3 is CATSRDPAVNTEAFF. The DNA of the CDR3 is TGTGCCACCAGCAGAGATCCCGCGGTGAACACTGAAGCTTTCTTT.

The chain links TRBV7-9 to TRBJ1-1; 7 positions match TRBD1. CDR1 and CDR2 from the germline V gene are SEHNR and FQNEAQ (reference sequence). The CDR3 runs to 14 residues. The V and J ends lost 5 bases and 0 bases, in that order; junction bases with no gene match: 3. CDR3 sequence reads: CASSRTGVNTEAFF. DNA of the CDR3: TGTGCCAGCAGCCGGACAGGAGTGAACACTGAAGCTTTCTTT.

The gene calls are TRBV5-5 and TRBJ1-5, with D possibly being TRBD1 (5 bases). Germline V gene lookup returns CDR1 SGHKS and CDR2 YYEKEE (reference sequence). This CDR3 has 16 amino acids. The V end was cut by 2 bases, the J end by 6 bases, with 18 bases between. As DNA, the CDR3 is TGTGCCAGCAGCTTCCGAGACAGCCGGTTCGGTCAGCCCCAGCATTTT. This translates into CASSFRDSRFGQPQHF.

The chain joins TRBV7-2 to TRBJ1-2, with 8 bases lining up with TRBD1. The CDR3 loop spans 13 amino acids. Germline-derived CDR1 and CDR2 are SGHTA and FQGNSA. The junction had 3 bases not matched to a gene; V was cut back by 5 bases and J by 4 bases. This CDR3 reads CASSRTGTYGYTF. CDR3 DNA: TGTGCCAGCAGCCGGACAGGGACCTATGGCTACACCTTC.

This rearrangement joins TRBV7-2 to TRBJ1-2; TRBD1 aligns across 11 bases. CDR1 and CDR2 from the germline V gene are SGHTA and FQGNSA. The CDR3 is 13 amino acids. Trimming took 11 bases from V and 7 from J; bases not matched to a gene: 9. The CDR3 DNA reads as TGTGCCGGAAACCGGGACAGGGGGACTGGCTACACCTTC. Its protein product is CAGNRDRGTGYTF.

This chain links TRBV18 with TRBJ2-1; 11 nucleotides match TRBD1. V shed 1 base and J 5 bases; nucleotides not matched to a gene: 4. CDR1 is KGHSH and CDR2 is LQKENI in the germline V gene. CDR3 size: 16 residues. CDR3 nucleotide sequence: TGTGCCAGCTCACCACTGGACAGGGGGCATGACAATGAGCAGTTCTTC. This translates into CASSPLDRGHDNEQFF.

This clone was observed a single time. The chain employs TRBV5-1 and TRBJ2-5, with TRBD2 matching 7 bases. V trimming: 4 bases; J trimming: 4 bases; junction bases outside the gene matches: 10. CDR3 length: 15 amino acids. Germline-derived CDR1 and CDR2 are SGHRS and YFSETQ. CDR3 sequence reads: CASSPQAGVVETQYF. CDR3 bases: TGCGCCAGCAGCCCTCAGGCGGGAGTAGTAGAGACCCAGTACTTC.

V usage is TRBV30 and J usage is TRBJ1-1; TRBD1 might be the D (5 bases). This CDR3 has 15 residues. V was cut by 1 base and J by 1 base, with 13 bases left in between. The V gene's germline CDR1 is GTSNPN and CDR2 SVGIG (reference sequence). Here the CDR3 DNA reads TGTGCCTGGAGTGCCTCGGTGGGGCCGAACACTGAAGCTTTCTTT. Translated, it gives CAWSASVGPNTEAFF.

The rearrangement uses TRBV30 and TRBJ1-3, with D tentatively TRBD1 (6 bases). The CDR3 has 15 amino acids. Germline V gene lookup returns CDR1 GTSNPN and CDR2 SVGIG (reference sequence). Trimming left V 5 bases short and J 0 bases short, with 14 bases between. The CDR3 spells CAWLKTGYSGNTIYF. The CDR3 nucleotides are TGTGCCTGGTTAAAAACAGGGTACTCTGGAAACACCATATATTTT.

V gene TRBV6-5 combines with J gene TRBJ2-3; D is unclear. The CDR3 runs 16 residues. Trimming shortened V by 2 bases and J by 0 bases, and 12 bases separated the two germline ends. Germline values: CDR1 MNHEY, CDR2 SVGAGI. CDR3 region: CASSYSLTLSTDTQYF. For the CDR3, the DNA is TGTGCCAGCAGTTACAGCCTAACCCTTAGCACAGATACGCAGTATTTT.

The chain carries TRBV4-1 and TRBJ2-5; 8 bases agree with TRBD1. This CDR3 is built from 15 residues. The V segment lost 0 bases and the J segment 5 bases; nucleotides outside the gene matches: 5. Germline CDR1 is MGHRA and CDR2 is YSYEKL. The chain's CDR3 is CASSQEGTGRETQYF. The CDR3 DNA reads TGCGCCAGCAGCCAAGAAGGGACAGGAAGGGAGACCCAGTACTTC.

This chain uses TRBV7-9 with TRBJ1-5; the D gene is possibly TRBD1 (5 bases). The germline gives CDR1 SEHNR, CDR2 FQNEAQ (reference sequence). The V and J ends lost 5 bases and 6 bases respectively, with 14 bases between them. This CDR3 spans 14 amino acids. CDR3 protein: CASSRGRGGQPQHF. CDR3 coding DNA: TGTGCCAGCAGCCGAGGGAGGGGTGGTCAGCCCCAGCATTTT.

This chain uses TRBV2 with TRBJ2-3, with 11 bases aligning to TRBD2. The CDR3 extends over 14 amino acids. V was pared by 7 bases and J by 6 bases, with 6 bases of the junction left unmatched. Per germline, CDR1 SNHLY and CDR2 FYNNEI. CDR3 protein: CASKASGGSDTQYF. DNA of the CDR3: TGTGCCAGCAAGGCTAGCGGGGGGAGTGATACGCAGTATTTT.

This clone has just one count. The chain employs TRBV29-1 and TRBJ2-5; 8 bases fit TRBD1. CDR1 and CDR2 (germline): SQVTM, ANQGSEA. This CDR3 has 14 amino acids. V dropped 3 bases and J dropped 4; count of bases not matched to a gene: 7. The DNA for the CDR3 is TGCAGCGTTGATATCTCAGGGGGCGGAGAGACCCAGTACTTC. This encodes CSVDISGGGETQYF.

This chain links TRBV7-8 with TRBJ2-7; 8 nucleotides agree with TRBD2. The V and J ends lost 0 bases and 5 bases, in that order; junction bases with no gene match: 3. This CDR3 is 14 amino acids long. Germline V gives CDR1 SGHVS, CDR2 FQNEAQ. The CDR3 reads CASSLAGGVHEQYF. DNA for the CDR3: TGTGCCAGCAGCTTAGCCGGGGGGGTCCACGAGCAGTACTTC.

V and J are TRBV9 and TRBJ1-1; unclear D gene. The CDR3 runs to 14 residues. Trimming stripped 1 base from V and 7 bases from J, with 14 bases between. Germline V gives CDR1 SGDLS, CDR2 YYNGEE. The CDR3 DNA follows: TGTGCCAGCAGCGTATCAGGTCGGGAAAGTGAAGCTTTCTTT. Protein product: CASSVSGRESEAFF.

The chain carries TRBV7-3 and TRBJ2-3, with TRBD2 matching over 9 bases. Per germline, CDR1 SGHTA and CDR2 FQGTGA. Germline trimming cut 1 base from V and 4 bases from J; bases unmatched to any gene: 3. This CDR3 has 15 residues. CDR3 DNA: TGTGCCAGCAGCTTAATGGGCGGGGGGGCAGATACGCAGTATTTT. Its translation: CASSLMGGGADTQYF.

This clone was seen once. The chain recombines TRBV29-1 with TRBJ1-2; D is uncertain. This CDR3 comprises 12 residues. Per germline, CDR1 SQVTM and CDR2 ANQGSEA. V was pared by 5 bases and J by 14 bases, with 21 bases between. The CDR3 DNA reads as TGCAGCGTTTACGGCGGAGGGCCCTCTGTTACCTTC. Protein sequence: CSVYGGGPSVTF.

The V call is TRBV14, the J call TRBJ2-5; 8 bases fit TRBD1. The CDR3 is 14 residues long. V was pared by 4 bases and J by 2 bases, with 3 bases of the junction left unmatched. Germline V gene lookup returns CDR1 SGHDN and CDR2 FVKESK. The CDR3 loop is CASSPGTGQETQYF. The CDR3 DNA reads TGTGCCAGCAGCCCCGGGACAGGACAAGAGACCCAGTACTTC.

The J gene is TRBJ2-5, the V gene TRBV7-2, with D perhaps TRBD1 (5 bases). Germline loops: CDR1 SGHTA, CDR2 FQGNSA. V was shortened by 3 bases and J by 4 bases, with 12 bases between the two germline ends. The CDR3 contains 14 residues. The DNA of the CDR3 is TGTGCCAGCAGCTTCCGAGACAGTCGAGAGACCCAGTACTTC. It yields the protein CASSFRDSRETQYF. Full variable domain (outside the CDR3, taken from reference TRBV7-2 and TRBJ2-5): GAGVSQSPSNKVTEKGKDVELRCDPISGHTALYWYRQSLGQGLEFLIYFQGNSAPDKSGLPSDRFSAERTGGSVSTLTIQRTQQEDSAVYLCASSFRDSRETQYFGPGTRLLVL.

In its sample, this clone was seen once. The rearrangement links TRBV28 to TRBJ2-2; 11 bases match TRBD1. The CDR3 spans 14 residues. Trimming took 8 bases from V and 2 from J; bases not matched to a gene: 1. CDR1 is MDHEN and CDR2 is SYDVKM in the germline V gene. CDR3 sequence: CASGTGGNTGELFF. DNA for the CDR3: TGTGCCAGCGGGACAGGGGGAAACACCGGGGAGCTGTTTTTT. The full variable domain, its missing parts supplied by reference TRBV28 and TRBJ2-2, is DVKVTQSSRYLVKRTGEKVFLECVQDMDHENMFWYRQDPGLGLRLIYFSYDVKMKEKGDIPEGYSVSREKKERFSLILESASTNQTSMYLCASGTGGNTGELFFGEGSRLTVL.

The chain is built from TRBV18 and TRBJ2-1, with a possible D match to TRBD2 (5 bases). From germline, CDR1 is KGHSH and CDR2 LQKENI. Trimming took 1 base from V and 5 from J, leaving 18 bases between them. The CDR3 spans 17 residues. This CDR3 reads CASSPRGGGPRNNEQFF. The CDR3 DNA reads TGTGCCAGCTCACCACGAGGTGGAGGCCCAAGGAACAATGAGCAGTTCTTC.

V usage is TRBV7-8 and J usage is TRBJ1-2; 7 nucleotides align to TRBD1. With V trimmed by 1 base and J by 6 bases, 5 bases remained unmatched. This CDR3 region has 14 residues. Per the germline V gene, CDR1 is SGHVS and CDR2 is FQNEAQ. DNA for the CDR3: TGTGCCAGCAGCTTAGGAAGGAGGGGGCATGGCTACACCTTC. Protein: CASSLGRRGHGYTF.

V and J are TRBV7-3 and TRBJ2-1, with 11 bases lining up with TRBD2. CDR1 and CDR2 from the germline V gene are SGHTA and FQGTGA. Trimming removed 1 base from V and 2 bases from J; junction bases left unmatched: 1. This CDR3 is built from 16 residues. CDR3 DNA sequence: TGTGCCAGCAGCTTAAAACTAGCGGGGGCCTACAATGAGCAGTTCTTC. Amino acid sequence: CASSLKLAGAYNEQFF.

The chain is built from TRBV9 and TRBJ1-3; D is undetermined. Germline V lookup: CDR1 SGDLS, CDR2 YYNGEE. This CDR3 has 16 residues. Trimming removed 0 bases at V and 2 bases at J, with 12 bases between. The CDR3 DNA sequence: TGTGCCAGCAGCGTAGATCCGGGGTCGGCTGGAAACACCATATATTTT. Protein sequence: CASSVDPGSAGNTIYF. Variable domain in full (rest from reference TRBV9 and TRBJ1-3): DSGVTQTPKHLITATGQRVTLRCSPRSGDLSVYWYQQSLDQGLQFLIQYYNGEERAKGNILERFSAQQFPDLHSELNLSSLELGDSALYFCASSVDPGSAGNTIYFGEGSWLTVV.

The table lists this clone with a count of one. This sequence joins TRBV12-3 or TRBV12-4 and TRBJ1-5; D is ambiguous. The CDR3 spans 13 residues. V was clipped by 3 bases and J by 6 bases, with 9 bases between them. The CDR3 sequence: CASSFGEGQPQHF. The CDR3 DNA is TGTGCCAGCAGTTTCGGCGAGGGTCAGCCCCAGCATTTT.

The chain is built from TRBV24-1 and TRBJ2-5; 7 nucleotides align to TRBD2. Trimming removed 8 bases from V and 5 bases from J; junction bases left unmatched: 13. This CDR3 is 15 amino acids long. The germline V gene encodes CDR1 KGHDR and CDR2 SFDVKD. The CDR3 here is CATMGGAGPGETQYF. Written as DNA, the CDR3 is TGTGCCACCATGGGGGGAGCGGGGCCAGGGGAGACCCAGTACTTC.

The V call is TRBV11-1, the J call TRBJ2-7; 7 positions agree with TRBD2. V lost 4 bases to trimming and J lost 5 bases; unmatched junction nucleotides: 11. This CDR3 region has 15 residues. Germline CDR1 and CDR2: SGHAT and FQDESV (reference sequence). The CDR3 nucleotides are TGTGCCAGCAGCTCCGTCTCGCGGGAGCGGAACGAGCAGTACTTC. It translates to CASSSVSRERNEQYF.